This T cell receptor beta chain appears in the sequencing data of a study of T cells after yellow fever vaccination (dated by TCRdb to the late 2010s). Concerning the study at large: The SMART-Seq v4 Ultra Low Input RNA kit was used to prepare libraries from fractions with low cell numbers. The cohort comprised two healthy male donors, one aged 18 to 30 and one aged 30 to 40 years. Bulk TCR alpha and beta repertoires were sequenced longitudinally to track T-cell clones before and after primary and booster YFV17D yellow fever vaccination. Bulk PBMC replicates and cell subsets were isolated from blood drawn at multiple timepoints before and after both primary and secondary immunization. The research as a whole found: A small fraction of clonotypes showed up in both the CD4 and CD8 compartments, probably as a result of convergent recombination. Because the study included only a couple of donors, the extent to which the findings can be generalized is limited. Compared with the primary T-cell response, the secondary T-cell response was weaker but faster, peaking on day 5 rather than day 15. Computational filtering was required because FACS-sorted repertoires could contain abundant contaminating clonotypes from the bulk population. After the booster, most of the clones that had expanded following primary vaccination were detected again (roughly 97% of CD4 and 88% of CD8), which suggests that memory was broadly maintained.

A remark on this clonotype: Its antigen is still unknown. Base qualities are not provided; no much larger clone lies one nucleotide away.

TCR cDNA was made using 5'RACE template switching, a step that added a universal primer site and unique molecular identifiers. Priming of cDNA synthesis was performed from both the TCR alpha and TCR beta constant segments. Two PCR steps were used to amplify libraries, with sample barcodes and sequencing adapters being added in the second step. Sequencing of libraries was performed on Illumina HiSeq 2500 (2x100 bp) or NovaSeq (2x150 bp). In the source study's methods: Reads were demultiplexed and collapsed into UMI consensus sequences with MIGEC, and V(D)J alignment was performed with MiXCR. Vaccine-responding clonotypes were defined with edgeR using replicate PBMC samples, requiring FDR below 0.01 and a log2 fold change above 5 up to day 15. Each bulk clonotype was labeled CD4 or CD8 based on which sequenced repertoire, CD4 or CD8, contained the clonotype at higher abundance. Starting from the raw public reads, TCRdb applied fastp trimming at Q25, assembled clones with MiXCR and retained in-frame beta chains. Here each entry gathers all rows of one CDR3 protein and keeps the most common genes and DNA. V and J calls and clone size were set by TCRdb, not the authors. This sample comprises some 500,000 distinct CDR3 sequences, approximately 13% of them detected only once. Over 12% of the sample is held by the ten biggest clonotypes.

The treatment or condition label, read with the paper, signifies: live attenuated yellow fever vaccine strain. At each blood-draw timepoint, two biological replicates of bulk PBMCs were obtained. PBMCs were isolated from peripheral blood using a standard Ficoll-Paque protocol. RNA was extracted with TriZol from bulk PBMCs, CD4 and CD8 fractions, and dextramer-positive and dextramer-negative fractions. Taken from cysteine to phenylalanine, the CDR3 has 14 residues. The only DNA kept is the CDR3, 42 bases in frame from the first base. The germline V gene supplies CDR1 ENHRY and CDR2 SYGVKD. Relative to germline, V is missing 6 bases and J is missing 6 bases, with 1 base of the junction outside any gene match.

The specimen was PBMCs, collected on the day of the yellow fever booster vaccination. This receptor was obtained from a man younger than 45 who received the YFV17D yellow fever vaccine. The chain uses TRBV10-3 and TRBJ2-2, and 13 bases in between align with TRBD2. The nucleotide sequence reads TGTGCCATCAGGACTAGCGGGAGGCCCGGGGAGCTGTTTTTT. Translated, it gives CAIRTSGRPGELFF.